This T cell receptor beta chain stems from a study of blood T cell repertoires in COVID-19. Germline CDR1 is MNHEY and CDR2 is SVGEGT. The ends lost 6 bases at V and 2 bases at J; junction bases unmatched: 4. This CDR3 spans 16 amino acids. Only in-frame clones appear in the TCRdb table, and some are missing; sequencing was by immunoSEQ multiplex PCR. Altogether some 170,000 clones are present, roughly 88% being singletons, with the ten largest covering about 16%. The clonotype was recovered from a man aged 50 or older who had recovered from COVID-19. This sequence joins TRBV6-2 or TRBV6-3 and TRBJ2-5, with TRBD2 matching 15 bases. Sequences were obtained from PBMCs or T cells enriched from blood (not recorded which). The CDR3, as DNA: TGTGCCAGCAGCCAGGGACTAGCGGGGGGTCAAGAGACCCAGTACTTC. Translation: CASSQGLAGGQETQYF.